A selection of T cell receptor beta chains follows, all from one sample in a study of blood T cell repertoires in COVID-19. Assay: immunoSEQ multiplex PCR; the TCRdb copy retains only in-frame clones and omits some. This repertoire shows 120,000 or so clones, about four fifths found once; its top ten account for over 9.5%. The sequenced sample consisted of peripheral blood. These receptors all stem from a man in his 60s with acute or convalescent COVID-19. Both conserved end residues are part of each CDR3. D genes are given only for firm matches. For some rows the clone size is stated as once, few or many, or as a class when expanded; others skip it.

j_call: TRBJ2-1
cdr3_length: 18
v_call: TRBV11-2
d_call: TRBD1
clone_size: -
cdr3_nt: TGTGCCAGCAGCTTAGAGTCCCCGACAGGGAAGTCCTACAATGAGCAGTTCTTC
cdr3_aa: CASSLESPTGKSYNEQFF

j_call: TRBJ2-7
cdr3_length: 14
v_call: TRBV5-4
d_call: TRBD1
clone_size: -
cdr3_nt: TGTGCCAGCAGCCCGGGACAGGTCTCCTACGAGCAGTACTTC
cdr3_aa: CASSPGQVSYEQYF

j_call: TRBJ2-5
cdr3_length: 15
v_call: TRBV5-1
d_call: TRBD2
clone_size: -
cdr3_nt: TGCGCCAGCAGCTCCCGCCTAGCGGAAGCGGAGACCCAGTACTTC
cdr3_aa: CASSSRLAEAETQYF

j_call: TRBJ1-2
cdr3_length: 15
v_call: TRBV19
d_call: -
clone_size: -
cdr3_nt: TGTGCCAGTACCAGACGAGAGGGCGATAACTATGGCTACACCTTC
cdr3_aa: CASTRREGDNYGYTF

j_call: TRBJ2-3
cdr3_length: 12
v_call: TRBV7-9
d_call: -
clone_size: -
cdr3_nt: TGTGCCAGCACCCGGAGTACAGATACGCAGTATTTT
cdr3_aa: CASTRSTDTQYF

j_call: TRBJ1-1
cdr3_length: 16
v_call: TRBV2
d_call: -
clone_size: once
cdr3_nt: TGTGCCAGCAGTCCTCACGCGGGGTCTATGCTCACTGAAGCTTTCTTT
cdr3_aa: CASSPHAGSMLTEAFF

j_call: TRBJ2-5
cdr3_length: 13
v_call: TRBV25-1
d_call: -
clone_size: -
cdr3_nt: TGTGCCAGCAGTGAACCGGGTAAAGAGACCCAGTACTTC
cdr3_aa: CASSEPGKETQYF

j_call: TRBJ1-1
cdr3_length: 14
v_call: TRBV5-1
d_call: -
clone_size: -
cdr3_nt: TGCGCCAGCACTGTGACCGCCGGGAGCACTGAAGCTTTCTTT
cdr3_aa: CASTVTAGSTEAFF

j_call: TRBJ2-7
cdr3_length: 15
v_call: TRBV5-4
d_call: TRBD1
clone_size: few
cdr3_nt: TGTGCCAGCAGCTTGGTGGCAGGGGGCGGCTACGAGCAGTACTTC
cdr3_aa: CASSLVAGGGYEQYF

j_call: TRBJ1-5
cdr3_length: 15
v_call: TRBV11-2
d_call: -
clone_size: -
cdr3_nt: TGTGCCAGCAGCCCAAGCGGGGGAGGGCTTCAGCCCCAGCATTTT
cdr3_aa: CASSPSGGGLQPQHF

j_call: TRBJ2-1
cdr3_length: 16
v_call: TRBV4-1
d_call: -
clone_size: -
cdr3_nt: TGCGCCAGCAGCCAAGTGGCCATTCGAACCTACAATGAGCAGTTCTTC
cdr3_aa: CASSQVAIRTYNEQFF

j_call: TRBJ2-2
cdr3_length: 15
v_call: TRBV2
d_call: TRBD2
clone_size: -
cdr3_nt: TGTGCCAGCAGTGGGACTAGCGGGAGTATCGGGGAGCTGTTTTTT
cdr3_aa: CASSGTSGSIGELFF

j_call: TRBJ1-2
cdr3_length: 13
v_call: TRBV10-1
d_call: TRBD1
clone_size: -
cdr3_nt: TGCGCCAGCTCTAGACAGGGCGACTATGGCTACACCTTC
cdr3_aa: CASSRQGDYGYTF

j_call: TRBJ1-5
cdr3_length: 12
v_call: TRBV28
d_call: -
clone_size: once
cdr3_nt: TGTGCCAGCAGTTTGGTAGATCAGCCCCAGCATTTT
cdr3_aa: CASSLVDQPQHF

j_call: TRBJ1-2
cdr3_length: 12
v_call: TRBV28
d_call: -
clone_size: -
cdr3_nt: TGTGCCAGCAGTTTACCGGGGAATGGCTACACCTTC
cdr3_aa: CASSLPGNGYTF

j_call: TRBJ1-1
cdr3_length: 14
v_call: TRBV7-2
d_call: -
clone_size: -
cdr3_nt: TGTGCCAGCAGCTTTCGTCCCTCGGGCACTGAAGCTTTCTTT
cdr3_aa: CASSFRPSGTEAFF